A single sample gave rise to the 8 T cell receptor beta chains below, sequenced in a study of cytotoxic CD8 clonotypes in ibrutinib-treated CLL. Only in-frame clones appear in the TCRdb table, and some are missing; sequencing was by immunoSEQ multiplex PCR. The sample yields 160,000 or so clones, about four fifths seen once. Sequencing was performed on PBMCs, taken after 24 months of ibrutinib treatment. These receptors were taken from a human donor with chronic lymphocytic leukemia.

The count of this clone is one. This chain joins TRBV6-6 and TRBJ2-3, with no clear D. V was pared by 8 bases and J by 0 bases, with 12 bases between. Germline V gene sequence: CDR1 MNHNY, CDR2 SVGAGI (reference sequence). This CDR3 region has 14 residues. The CDR3 is CASAKGPSTDTQYF. For the CDR3, the DNA is TGTGCCAGCGCGAAAGGACCGAGCACAGATACGCAGTATTTT.

This clone has more than one count but fewer than ten. CDR3 protein: CASSYTGPSGGRGTYNEQFF. The CDR3 nucleotides are TGTGCCAGCAGCTATACAGGCCCCTCGGGTGGGAGAGGGACCTACAATGAGCAGTTCTTC. V and J are TRBV7-6 and TRBJ2-1; D tentatively fits TRBD1 or TRBD2 (5 bases each). V was trimmed by 4 bases and J by 2 bases, leaving 27 bases between them. CDR3 length: 20 residues. Germline CDR1 and CDR2: SGHVS and FNYEAQ. The variable domain in full, with the rest retrieved from reference TRBV7-6 and TRBJ2-1, is GAGVSQSPRYKVTKRGQDVALRCDPISGHVSLYWYRQALGQGPEFLTYFNYEAQQDKSGLPNDRFSAERPEGSISTLTIQRTEQRDSAMYRCASSYTGPSGGRGTYNEQFFGPGTRLTVL.

The chain recombines TRBV27 with TRBJ2-2; D may correspond to TRBD1 or TRBD2 (5 bases each). Trimming took off 2 bases at V and 0 bases at J, with 10 bases between the two ends. Germline CDR1 is MNHEY and CDR2 is SMNVEV (reference sequence). The CDR3 sequence is 16 residues long. The CDR3 is CASSLVGTANTGELFF. CDR3 DNA: TGTGCCAGCAGTTTAGTGGGGACGGCGAACACCGGGGAGCTGTTTTTT.

The V gene is TRBV7-6, the J gene TRBJ2-1, with TRBD2 matching 11 bases. In germline, CDR1 is SGHVS, CDR2 FNYEAQ. The trim removed 4 bases at V and 5 bases at J, leaving 4 bases unmatched. This CDR3 comprises 15 residues. The CDR3 region is CASSSSGGIHNEQFF. CDR3 bases: TGTGCCAGCAGCTCTAGCGGGGGGATCCACAATGAGCAGTTCTTC. Combining the CDR3 with reference TRBV7-6 and TRBJ2-1 gives the whole variable domain GAGVSQSPRYKVTKRGQDVALRCDPISGHVSLYWYRQALGQGPEFLTYFNYEAQQDKSGLPNDRFSAERPEGSISTLTIQRTEQRDSAMYRCASSSSGGIHNEQFFGPGTRLTVL.

The rearrangement joins TRBV15 to TRBJ2-1; D may be TRBD1 or TRBD2 (6 bases each). This CDR3 is 18 amino acids long. V was pared by 1 base and J by 0 bases, with 16 bases between. Per the germline V gene, CDR1 is LNHNV and CDR2 is YYDKDF (reference sequence). The CDR3 DNA reads TGTGCCACCAGCAGAGCCCGCGGGACAACGAGCTCCTACAATGAGCAGTTCTTC. The encoded protein is CATSRARGTTSSYNEQFF.

The chain is built from TRBV18 and TRBJ1-4; weak D call: TRBD1 (5 bases). In germline, CDR1 is KGHSH, CDR2 LQKENI. Trimming stripped 3 bases from V and 2 bases from J, with 19 bases between. The CDR3 length is 18 residues. CDR3 loop: CASSPPYQGARTNEKLFF. CDR3 nucleotides: TGTGCCAGCTCACCTCCCTATCAGGGAGCAAGGACTAATGAAAAACTGTTTTTT.

In this sample, this clone turned up a few times. The genes are TRBV28 and TRBJ1-4, with a tentative D call TRBD1 (6 bases). Germline V gene lookup returns CDR1 MDHEN and CDR2 SYDVKM. V lost 7 bases and J lost 4, with 13 bases in between. The CDR3 consists of 14 residues. The CDR3: CASITGANNEKLFF. CDR3 nucleotide sequence: TGTGCCAGCATCACGGGGGCTAATAATGAAAAACTGTTTTTT.

The chain carries TRBV19 and TRBJ1-1, with D maybe TRBD1 (6 bases). Germline loops: CDR1 LNHDA, CDR2 SQIVND (reference sequence). This CDR3 region has 17 residues. Trimming took 6 bases from V and 1 from J, leaving 21 bases between them. The CDR3 bases are TGTGCCAGTAGCCTCCGGGACAAGGCCCTTCGGAACACTGAAGCTTTCTTT. This sequence encodes CASSLRDKALRNTEAFF.